This TCR beta chain was captured in a study of blood T cell repertoires in COVID-19. Study-wide context: From the United States, Italy and Spain came samples of acute and convalescent COVID-19.

Trimming cost V 4 bases and J 5 bases, with 18 bases left between them. Germline V gene sequence: CDR1 SGDLS, CDR2 YYNGEE. The CDR3 consists of 16 residues. Per the study methods: Counts of nucleated cells, estimated from reference gene primer amplification, were obtained. The protocol was immunoSEQ multiplex PCR, while the TCRdb copy is restricted to in-frame clones and leaves out a portion. V and J calls plus clone size are reproduced from that table; the DNA served to infer D and trimming. The profile shows about 86,000 clones, roughly 82% of them singletons. Input material: peripheral blood. The chain joins TRBV9 to TRBJ1-4; D call uncertain. The source of this sequence is a woman over 75 with acute or convalescent COVID-19. The CDR3 region has the DNA TGTGCCAGCAGCCCCAGCCCCTCGGGCGGGAATGAAAAACTGTTTTTT. Translated: CASSPSPSGGNEKLFF.